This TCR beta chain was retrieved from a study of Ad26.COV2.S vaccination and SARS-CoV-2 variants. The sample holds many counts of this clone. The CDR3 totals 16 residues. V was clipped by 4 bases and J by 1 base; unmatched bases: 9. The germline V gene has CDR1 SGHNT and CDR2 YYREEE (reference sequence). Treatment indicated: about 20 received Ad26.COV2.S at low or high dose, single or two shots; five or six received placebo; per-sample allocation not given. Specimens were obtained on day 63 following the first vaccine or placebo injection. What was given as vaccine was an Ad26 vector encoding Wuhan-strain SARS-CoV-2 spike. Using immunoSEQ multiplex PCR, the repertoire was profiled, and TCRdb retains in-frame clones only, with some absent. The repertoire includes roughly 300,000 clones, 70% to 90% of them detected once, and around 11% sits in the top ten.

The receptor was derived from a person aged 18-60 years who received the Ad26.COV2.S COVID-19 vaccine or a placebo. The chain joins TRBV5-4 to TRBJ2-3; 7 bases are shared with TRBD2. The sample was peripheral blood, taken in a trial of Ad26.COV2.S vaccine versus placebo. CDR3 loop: CASSRRIAGGTDTQYF. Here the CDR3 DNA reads TGTGCCAGCAGCAGACGCATAGCGGGCGGCACAGATACGCAGTATTTT.